The TCR beta chain described here comes from a study of T cells in Graves' hyperthyroidism and ophthalmopathy (dated by TCRdb to about 2019). Background for the entire study: Peripheral blood samples were taken at initial diagnosis, before any treatment was given. To identify distinguishing TCR V-J signatures, a discovery cohort of around 100 patients was used, comprising 40 to 45 with Graves' ophthalmopathy and around 60 with stable Graves' hyperthyroidism. Whether ophthalmopathy could be predicted prospectively was tested in an independent validation cohort made up of 18 to 20 hyperthyroidism patients plus 17 patients who later progressed to ophthalmopathy. The roughly 90 discovery patients were divided at random into training and test sets in a 7:3 ratio. In addition, the study compared T-cell repertoires in thyroid tissue and in blood from 6 or 7 Graves' hyperthyroidism patients. Once sampling was done, hyperthyroidism patients were given methimazole at a starting dose of 30 mg daily, whereas ophthalmopathy patients were given high-dose intravenous methylprednisolone. The paper reports TCR Vbeta CDR3 sequencing of more than 120 peripheral blood samples: over 40 ophthalmopathy, some 80 hyperthyroidism and 17 progressor patients.

The TCR beta CDR3 regions were amplified from the RNA transcripts. The TCR CDR3 was subjected to a first round of RT-PCR using the HTBI primer set and the Qiagen OneStep RT-PCR kit. A second multiplex PCR round built the libraries, followed by size selection and purification. Paired-end sequencing of the libraries was performed with 100 bp reads on an Illumina HiSeq2000. On the authors' methods: SOAPnuke was used to process the raw data, removing reads that contained adapters or uncalled bases, had a mean Phred below 15, or lacked an exact match to the constant primer or identifier. High-quality paired reads were merged with COPE v1.2.5, and unique nucleotide sequences were defined as clonotypes. Clonotypes were aligned to IMGT TRBV, TRBD and TRBJ reference segments using MiTCR v1.1. Analysis was restricted to V-J combinations with a frequency above 0.0001, which covered roughly 99% of repertoires. The TCS score was defined as the ratio of F50 (clonal expansion) to E x V (chaos), calculated using BLOSUM62-based TCRdist between CDR3 peptides within each V-J. Welch's t-statistics and random forest reduced around 550 V-J features to 10 to 15, which were used in a naive Bayes classifier (R e1071). TCRdb reanalyzed the raw reads on its own, using fastp at Q25 for trimming and MiXCR for clone calling, and kept in-frame beta chains. Rows with one shared CDR3 protein collapse into an entry with the most common genes and DNA. These V and J calls are TCRdb output, not the study's own analysis. This sample holds roughly 500,000 distinct CDR3 sequences; less than 25% were observed only once. In total, the top ten clones hold 10% to 12% of the sample.

Remarks on this clonotype: Its cognate antigen has yet to be identified. Base quality data are lacking; no much larger clone is found one base away.

Beyond this particular receptor, the publication reports: No statistical method was used to set the sample size in advance, and investigators knew the group allocation. A model built on a 13 V-J signature distinguished ophthalmopathy from stable hyperthyroidism, reaching around 90% sensitivity and 81.08% specificity in cross-validation and 80%/75% in testing. Most expanded thyroid clonotypes (frequency above 0.001) were also detected in blood, a finding suggesting that blood repertoires may reflect thyroid immune responses. During validation, the model predicted progression to ophthalmopathy a median of around 7 months ahead of onset, with around 71% sensitivity and almost 75% specificity.

Ophthalmopathy patients had moderately to severely active disease, with a Clinical Activity Score of 3 or more, a NOSPECS grade of 4 or more, and a disease duration of less than 3 months. The study excluded patients with uncontrolled infections, other autoimmune diseases, pregnancy or lactation. Diagnoses were established on the basis of clinical symptoms, serum thyroxine and TRAb, thyroid ultrasound, and orbital computed tomography. PBMCs were isolated from 7.5 to 10 ml of fresh peripheral blood by Ficoll-Paque density gradient centrifugation. Trizol reagent was used to extract total RNA, and RNA quality was then checked on an Agilent 2100 Bioanalyzer. Sequenced input: blood. The sequence was obtained from a woman in her 30s with Graves' ophthalmopathy.

The CDR3 has the sequence CSVVGTESYEQYF. In nucleotide form, the sequence is TGCAGCGTTGTCGGGACAGAGTCCTACGAGCAGTACTTC. The rearrangement joined TRBV29-1 to TRBJ2-7; a stretch of 7 junction bases matches TRBD1. Relative to germline, V is missing 4 bases and J is missing 1 base, with 4 bases of the junction outside any gene match. From cysteine to phenylalanine, the CDR3 is 13 amino acids long. Solely the CDR3 DNA is kept, with 39 bases framed from the first base. CDR1 SQVTM and CDR2 ANQGSEA were looked up in the germline V gene.